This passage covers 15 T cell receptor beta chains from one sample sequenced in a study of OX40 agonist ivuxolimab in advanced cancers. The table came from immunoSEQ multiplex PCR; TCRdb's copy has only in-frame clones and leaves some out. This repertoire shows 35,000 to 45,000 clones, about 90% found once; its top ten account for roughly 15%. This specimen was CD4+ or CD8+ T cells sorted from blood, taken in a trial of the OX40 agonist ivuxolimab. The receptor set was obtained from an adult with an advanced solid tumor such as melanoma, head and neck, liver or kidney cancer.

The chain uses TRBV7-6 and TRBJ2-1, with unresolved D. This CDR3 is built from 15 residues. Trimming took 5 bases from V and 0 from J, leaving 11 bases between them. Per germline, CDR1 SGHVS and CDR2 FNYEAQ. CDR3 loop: CASSEGASSYNEQFF. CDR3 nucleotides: TGTGCCAGCAGCGAAGGTGCCAGCTCCTACAATGAGCAGTTCTTC.

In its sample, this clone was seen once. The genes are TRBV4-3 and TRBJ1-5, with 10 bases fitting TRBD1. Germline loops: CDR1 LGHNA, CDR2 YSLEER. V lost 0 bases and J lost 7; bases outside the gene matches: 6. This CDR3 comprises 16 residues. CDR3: CASSQDMGTGAQPQHF. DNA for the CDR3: TGCGCCAGCAGCCAAGATATGGGGACAGGGGCCCAGCCCCAGCATTTT.

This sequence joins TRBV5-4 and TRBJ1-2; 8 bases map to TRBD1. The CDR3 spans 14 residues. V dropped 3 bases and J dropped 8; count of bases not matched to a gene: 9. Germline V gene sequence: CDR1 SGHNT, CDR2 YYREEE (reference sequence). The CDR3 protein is CASSSDREWDGYTF. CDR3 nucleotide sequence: TGTGCCAGCAGCTCGGACAGGGAGTGGGACGGCTACACCTTC.

The CDR3 nucleotides are TGTGCCAGCAGTTTAGTCTTGGAGGGAGATGAGCAGTTCTTC. Translated, it gives CASSLVLEGDEQFF. This chain uses TRBV28 with TRBJ2-1; D perhaps matches TRBD2 (6 bases). CDR1 is MDHEN and CDR2 is SYDVKM in the germline V gene. Trimming shortened V by 2 bases and J by 8 bases, and 13 bases separated the two germline ends. This CDR3 spans 14 amino acids.

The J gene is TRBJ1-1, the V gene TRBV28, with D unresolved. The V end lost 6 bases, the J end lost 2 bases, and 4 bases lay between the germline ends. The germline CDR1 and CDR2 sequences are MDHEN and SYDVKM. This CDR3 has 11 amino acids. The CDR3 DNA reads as TGTGCCAGCAGCGTCAACACTGAAGCTTTCTTT. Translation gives CASSVNTEAFF.

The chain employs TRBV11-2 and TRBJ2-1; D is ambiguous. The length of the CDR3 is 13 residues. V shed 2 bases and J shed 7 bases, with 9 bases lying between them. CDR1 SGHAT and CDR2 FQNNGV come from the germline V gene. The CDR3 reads CASSLPLGNEQFF. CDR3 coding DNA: TGTGCCAGCAGCTTACCCCTTGGGAATGAGCAGTTCTTC.

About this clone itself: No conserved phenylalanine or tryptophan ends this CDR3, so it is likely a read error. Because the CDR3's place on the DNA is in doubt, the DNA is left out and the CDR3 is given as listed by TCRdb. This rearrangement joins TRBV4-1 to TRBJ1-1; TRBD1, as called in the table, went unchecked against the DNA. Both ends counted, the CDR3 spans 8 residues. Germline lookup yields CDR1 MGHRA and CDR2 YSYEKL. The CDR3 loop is CASSIDRR.

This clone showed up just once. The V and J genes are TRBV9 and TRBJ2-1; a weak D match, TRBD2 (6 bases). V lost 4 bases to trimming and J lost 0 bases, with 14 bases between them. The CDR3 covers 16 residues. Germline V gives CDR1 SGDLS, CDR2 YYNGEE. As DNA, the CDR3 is TGTGCCAGCAGCCCGGGACTCCTCAGCTCCTACAATGAGCAGTTCTTC. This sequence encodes CASSPGLLSSYNEQFF.

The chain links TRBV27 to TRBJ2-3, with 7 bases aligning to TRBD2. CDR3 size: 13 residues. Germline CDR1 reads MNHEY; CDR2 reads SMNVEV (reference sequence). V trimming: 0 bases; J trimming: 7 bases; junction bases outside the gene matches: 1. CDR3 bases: TGTGCCAGCAGTTTATCTAGCGGGTATACGCAGTATTTT. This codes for CASSLSSGYTQYF.

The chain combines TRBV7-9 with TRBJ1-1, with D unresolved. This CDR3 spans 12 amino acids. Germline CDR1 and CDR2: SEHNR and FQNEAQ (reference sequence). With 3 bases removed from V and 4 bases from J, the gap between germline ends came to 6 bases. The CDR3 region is CASSFPGTEAFF. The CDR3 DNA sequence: TGTGCCAGCAGCTTCCCGGGCACTGAAGCTTTCTTT.

CDR3 residues: CASSPRGPETQYF. The CDR3 DNA follows: TGTGCCAGCAGCCCCCGGGGCCCAGAGACCCAGTACTTC. V gene TRBV9 combines with J gene TRBJ2-5; D possibly uses TRBD1 or TRBD2 (5 bases each). Germline loops: CDR1 SGDLS, CDR2 YYNGEE. The V end lost 4 bases, the J end lost 4 bases, and 11 bases lay between the germline ends. The CDR3 length is 13 residues.

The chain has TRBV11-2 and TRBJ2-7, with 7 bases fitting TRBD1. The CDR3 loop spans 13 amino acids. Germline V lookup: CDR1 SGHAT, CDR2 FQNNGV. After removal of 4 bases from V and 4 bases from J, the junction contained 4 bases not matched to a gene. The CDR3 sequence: CASSWGQRYEQYF. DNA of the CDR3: TGTGCCAGCAGCTGGGGACAGCGTTACGAGCAGTACTTC.

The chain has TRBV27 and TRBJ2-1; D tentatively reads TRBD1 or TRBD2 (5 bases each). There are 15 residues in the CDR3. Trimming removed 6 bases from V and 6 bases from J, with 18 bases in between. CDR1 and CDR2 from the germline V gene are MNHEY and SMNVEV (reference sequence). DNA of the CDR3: TGTGCCAGCAGCCCGGTCCTCAGGGAGCCCAATGAGCAGTTCTTC. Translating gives CASSPVLREPNEQFF.

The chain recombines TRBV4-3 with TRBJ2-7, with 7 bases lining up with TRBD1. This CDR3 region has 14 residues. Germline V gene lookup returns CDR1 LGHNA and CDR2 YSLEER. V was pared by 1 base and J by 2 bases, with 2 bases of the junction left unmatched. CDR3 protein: CASSQATGAYEQYF. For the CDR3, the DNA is TGCGCCAGCAGCCAAGCTACAGGGGCCTACGAGCAGTACTTC.

As DNA, the CDR3 is TGTGCCACACAACGGGGGAACACTGAAGCTTTCTTT. It codes for CATQRGNTEAFF. The V and J genes are TRBV6-5 and TRBJ1-1, with D uncertain. The germline V gene encodes CDR1 MNHEY and CDR2 SVGAGI. This CDR3 has 12 amino acids. The V gene lost 10 bases and the J gene lost 1 base, with 10 bases spanning the gap.